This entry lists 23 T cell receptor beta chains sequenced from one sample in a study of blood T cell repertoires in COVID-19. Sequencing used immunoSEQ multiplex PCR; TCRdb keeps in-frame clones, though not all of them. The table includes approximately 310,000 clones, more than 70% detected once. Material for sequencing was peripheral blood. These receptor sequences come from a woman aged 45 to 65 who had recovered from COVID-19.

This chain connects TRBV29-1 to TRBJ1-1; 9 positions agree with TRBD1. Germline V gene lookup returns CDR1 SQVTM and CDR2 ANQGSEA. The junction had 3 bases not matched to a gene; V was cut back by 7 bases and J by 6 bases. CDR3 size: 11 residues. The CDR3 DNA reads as TGCAGCGCGGACAGGGGAGCTGAAGCTTTCTTT. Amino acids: CSADRGAEAFF. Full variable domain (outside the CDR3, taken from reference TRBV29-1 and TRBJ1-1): SAVISQKPSRDICQRGTSLTIQCQVDSQVTMMFWYRQQPGQSLTLIATANQGSEATYESGFVIDKFPISRPNLTFSTLTVSNMSPEDSSIYLCSADRGAEAFFGQGTRLTVV.

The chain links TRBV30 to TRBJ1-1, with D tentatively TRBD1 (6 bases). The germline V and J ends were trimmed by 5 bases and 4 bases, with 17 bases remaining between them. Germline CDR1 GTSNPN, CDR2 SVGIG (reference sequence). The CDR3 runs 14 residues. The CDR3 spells CAWGTFVRGTEAFF. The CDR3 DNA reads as TGTGCCTGGGGGACATTCGTCCGGGGCACTGAAGCTTTCTTT.

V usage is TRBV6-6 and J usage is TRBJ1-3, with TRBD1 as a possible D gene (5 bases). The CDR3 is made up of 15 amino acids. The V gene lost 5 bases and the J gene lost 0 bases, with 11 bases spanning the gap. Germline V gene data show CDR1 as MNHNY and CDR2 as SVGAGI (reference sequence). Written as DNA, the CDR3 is TGTGCCAGCAGTCATGACAGCCACTCTGGAAACACCATATATTTT. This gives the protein CASSHDSHSGNTIYF.

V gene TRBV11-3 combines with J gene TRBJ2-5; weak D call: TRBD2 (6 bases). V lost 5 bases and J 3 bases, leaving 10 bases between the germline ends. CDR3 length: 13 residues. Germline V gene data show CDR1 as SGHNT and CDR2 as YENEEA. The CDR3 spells CASSVIAEETQYF. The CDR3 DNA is TGTGCCAGCAGCGTAATAGCGGAAGAGACCCAGTACTTC. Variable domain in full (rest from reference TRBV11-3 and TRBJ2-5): EAGVVQSPRYKIIEKKQPVAFWCNPISGHNTLYWYLQNLGQGPELLIRYENEEAVDDSQLPKDRFSAERLKGVDSTLKIQPAELGDSAVYLCASSVIAEETQYFGPGTRLLVL.

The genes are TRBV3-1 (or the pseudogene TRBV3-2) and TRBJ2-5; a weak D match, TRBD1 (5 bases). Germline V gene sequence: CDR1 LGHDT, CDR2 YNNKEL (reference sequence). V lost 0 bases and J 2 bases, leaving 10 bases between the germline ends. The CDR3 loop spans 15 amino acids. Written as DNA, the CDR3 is TGTGCCAGCAGCCAAGACAGGGTTGTACAAGAGACCCAGTACTTC. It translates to CASSQDRVVQETQYF.

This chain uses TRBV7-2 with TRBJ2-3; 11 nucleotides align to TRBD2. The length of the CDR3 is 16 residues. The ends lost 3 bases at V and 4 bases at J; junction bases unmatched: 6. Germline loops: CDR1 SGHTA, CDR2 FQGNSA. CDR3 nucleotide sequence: TGTGCCAGCAGCTTTATAATAGCGGGAGGGCCAGATACGCAGTATTTT. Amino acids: CASSFIIAGGPDTQYF.

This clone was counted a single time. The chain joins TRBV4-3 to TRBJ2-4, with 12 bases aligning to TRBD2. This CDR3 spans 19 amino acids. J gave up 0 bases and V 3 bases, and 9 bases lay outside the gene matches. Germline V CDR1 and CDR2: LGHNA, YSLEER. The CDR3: CASSHRLAGEVGAKNIQYF. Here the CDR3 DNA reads TGCGCCAGCAGCCACCGACTAGCGGGAGAAGTTGGAGCCAAAAACATTCAGTACTTC.

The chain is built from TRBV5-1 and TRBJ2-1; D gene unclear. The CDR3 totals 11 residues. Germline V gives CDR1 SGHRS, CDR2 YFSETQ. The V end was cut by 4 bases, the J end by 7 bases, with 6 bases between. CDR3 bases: TGCGCCAGCAGCACCACTAATGAGCAGTTCTTC. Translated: CASSTTNEQFF. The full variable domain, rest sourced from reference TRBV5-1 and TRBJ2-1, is KAGVTQTPRYLIKTRGQQVTLSCSPISGHRSVSWYQQTPGQGLQFLFEYFSETQRNKGNFPGRFSGRQFSNSRSEMNVSTLELGDSALYLCASSTTNEQFFGPGTRLTVL.

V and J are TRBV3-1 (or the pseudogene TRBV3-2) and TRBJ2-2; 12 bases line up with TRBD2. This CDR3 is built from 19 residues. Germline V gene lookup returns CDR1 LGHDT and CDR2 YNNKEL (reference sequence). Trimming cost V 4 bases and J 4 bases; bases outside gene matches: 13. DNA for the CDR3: TGTGCCAGCAGCCCGCCCGGGACTAGCGGGTTCCGCGTCACCGGGGAGCTGTTTTTT. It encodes CASSPPGTSGFRVTGELFF.

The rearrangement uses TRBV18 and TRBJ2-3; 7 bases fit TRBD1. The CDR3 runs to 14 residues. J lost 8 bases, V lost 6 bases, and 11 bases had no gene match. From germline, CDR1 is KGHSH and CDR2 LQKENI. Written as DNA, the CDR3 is TGTGCCAGCTCGGAAAGCAGGGGGTACGGTACGCAGTATTTT. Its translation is CASSESRGYGTQYF.

CDR3 DNA sequence: TGTGCCACCAGCAGATACGGACTTGATACAGATACGCAGTATTTT. Translated, it gives CATSRYGLDTDTQYF. This chain uses TRBV15 with TRBJ2-3; a weak D match, TRBD2 (5 bases). Trimming stripped 2 bases from V and 3 bases from J, with 12 bases between. Germline CDR1 reads LNHNV; CDR2 reads YYDKDF (reference sequence). The CDR3 is 15 residues long.

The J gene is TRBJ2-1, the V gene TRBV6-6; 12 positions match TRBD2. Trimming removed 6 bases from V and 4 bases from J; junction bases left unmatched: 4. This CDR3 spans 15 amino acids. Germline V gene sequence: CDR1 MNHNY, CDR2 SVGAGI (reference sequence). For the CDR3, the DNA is TGTGCCAGCAGCCCCCTAGCGGGAGGGTACAATGAGCAGTTCTTC. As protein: CASSPLAGGYNEQFF.

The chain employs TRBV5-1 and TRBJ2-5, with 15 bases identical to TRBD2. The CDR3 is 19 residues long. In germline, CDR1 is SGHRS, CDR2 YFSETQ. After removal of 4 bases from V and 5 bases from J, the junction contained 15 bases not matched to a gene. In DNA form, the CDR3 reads TGCGCCAGCAGCCCCCGGACTAGCGGGGGGGTCAGGTTCGGGGAGACCCAGTACTTC. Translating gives CASSPRTSGGVRFGETQYF.

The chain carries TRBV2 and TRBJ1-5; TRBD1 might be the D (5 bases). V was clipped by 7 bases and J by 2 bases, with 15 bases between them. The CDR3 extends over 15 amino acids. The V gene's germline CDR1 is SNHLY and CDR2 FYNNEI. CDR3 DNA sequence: TGTGCCAGCATGGAGGGGATTAGAGGCAATCAGCCCCAGCATTTT. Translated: CASMEGIRGNQPQHF.

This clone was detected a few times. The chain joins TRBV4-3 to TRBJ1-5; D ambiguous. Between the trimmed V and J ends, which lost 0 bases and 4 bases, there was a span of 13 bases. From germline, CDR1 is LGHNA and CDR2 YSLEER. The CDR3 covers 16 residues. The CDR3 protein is CASSQEVSGGNQPQHF. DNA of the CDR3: TGCGCCAGCAGCCAAGAGGTTTCAGGAGGAAATCAGCCCCAGCATTTT.

The CDR3 bases are TGCAGTCCCGACAGGGGGCAAGGCTACACCTTC. Translating gives CSPDRGQGYTF. The rearrangement joins TRBV20-1 to TRBJ1-2; 10 bases are shared with TRBD1. Trimming took 8 bases from V and 8 from J; bases not matched to a gene: 5. This CDR3 spans 11 amino acids. Germline values: CDR1 DFQATT, CDR2 SNEGSKA (reference sequence).

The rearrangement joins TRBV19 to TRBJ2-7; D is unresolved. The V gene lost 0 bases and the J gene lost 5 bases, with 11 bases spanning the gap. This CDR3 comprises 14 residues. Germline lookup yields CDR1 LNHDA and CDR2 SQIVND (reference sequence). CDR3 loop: CASSIDRVPNEQYF. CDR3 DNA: TGTGCCAGTAGTATAGATCGGGTACCAAACGAGCAGTACTTC.

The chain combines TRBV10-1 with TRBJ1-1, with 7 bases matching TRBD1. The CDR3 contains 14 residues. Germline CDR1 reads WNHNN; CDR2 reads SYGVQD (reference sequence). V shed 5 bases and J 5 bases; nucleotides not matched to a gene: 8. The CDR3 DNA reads TGCGCCAGCAGTAGACAGGGAGAGGCGACTGAAGCTTTCTTT. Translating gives CASSRQGEATEAFF.

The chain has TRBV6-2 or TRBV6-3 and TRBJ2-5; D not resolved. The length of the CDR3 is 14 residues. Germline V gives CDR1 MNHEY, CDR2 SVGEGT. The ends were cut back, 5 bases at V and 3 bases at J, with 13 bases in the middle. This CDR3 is CASSTLGREETQYF. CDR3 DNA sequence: TGTGCCAGCAGTACCTTGGGCAGAGAAGAGACCCAGTACTTC.

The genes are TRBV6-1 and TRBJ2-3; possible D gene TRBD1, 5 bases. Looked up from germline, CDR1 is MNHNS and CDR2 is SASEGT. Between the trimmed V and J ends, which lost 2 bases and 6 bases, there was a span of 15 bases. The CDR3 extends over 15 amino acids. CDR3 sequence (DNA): TGTGCCAGCAGTGAAATAAGGCATGGGGCGGATACGCAGTATTTT. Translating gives CASSEIRHGADTQYF.

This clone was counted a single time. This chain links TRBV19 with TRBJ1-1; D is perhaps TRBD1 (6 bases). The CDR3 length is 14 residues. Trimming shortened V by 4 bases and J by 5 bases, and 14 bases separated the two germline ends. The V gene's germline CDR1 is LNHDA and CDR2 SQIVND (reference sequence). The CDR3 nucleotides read TGTGCCAGTAGTACAAAACAGGGTGTAACTGAAGCTTTCTTT. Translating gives CASSTKQGVTEAFF. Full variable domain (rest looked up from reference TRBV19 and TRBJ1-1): DGGITQSPKYLFRKEGQNVTLSCEQNLNHDAMYWYRQDPGQGLRLIYYSQIVNDFQKGDIAEGYSVSREKKESFPLTVTSAQKNPTAFYLCASSTKQGVTEAFFGQGTRLTVV.

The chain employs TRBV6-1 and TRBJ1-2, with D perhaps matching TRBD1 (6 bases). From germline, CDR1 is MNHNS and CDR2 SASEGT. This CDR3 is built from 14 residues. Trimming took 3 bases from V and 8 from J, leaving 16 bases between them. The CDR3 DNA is TGTGCCAGCAGTGATTCGGGCGGGGGCAGGGGCTACACCTTC. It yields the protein CASSDSGGGRGYTF.

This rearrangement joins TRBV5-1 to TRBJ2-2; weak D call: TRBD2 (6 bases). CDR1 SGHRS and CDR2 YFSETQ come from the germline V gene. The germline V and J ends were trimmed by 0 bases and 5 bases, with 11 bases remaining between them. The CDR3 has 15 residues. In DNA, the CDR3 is TGCGCCAGCAGCTTGGATGGGGCGGGGACCGGGGAGCTGTTTTTT. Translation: CASSLDGAGTGELFF.